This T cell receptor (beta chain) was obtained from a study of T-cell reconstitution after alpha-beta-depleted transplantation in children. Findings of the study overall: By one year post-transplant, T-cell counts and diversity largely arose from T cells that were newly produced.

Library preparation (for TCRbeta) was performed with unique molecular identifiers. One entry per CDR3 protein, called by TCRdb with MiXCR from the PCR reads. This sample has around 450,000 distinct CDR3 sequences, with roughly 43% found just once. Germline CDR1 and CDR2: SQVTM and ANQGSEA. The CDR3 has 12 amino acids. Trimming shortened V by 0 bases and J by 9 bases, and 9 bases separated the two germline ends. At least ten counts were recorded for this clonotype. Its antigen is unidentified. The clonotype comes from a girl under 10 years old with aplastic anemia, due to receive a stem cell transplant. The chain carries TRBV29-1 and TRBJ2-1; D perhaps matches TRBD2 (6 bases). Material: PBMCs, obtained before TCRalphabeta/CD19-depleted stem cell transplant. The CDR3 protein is CSVEDSGVEQFF. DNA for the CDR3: TGCAGCGTTGAAGATTCGGGGGTTGAGCAGTTCTTC.